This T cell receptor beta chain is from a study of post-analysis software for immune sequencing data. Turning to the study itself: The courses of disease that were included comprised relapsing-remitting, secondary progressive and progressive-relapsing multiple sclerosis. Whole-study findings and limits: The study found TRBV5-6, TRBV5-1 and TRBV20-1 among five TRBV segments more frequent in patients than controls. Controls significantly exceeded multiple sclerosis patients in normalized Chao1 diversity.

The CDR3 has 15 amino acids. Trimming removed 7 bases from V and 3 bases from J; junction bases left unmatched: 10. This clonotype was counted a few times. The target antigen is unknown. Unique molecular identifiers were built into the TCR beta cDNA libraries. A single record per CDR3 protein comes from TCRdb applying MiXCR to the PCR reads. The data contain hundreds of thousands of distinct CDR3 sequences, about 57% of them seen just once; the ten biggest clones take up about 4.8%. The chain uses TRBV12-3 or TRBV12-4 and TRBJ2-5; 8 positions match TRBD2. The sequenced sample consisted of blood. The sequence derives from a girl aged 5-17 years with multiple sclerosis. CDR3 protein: CASTWSSGSEETQYF. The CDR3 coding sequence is TGTGCCAGCACTTGGTCCAGCGGGAGTGAAGAGACCCAGTACTTC.